A single T cell receptor beta chain is shown here with its context. Original methodology: Nucleated cell counts were estimated from reference gene primer amplification. Libraries were prepared by immunoSEQ multiplex PCR; TCRdb keeps only in-frame clonotypes and omits some of them. That table is the source of V, J and clone size, and D and trimming were worked out from the DNA. The data hold about 50,000 clones, with roughly 82% observed a single time. These data are taken from a study of blood T cell repertoires in COVID-19. Looking at the study overall: Acute and convalescent COVID-19 samples came from the United States, Italy and Spain. The analysed material was cDNA or gDNA that came from T cells, B-cell-depleted T cells, or PBMCs.

Germline V lookup: CDR1 MNHNS, CDR2 SASEGT. Trimming cost V 2 bases and J 1 base, with 9 bases left between them. The CDR3 covers 15 residues. The specimen sequenced was peripheral blood. The chain carries TRBV6-1 and TRBJ2-1; TRBD2 is a possible D gene (6 bases). The TCR originated in a woman aged 55 to 70 with acute or convalescent COVID-19. The CDR3 loop reads CASSERGRSYNEQFF. The CDR3 coding sequence is TGTGCCAGCAGTGAACGGGGGAGATCCTACAATGAGCAGTTCTTC.